The clone carrying this TCR beta chain was picked up a small number of times. Sequencing used immunoSEQ multiplex PCR; TCRdb keeps in-frame clones, though not all of them. The profile shows about 150,000 clones, about 80% of them singletons. These data belong to a study of blood T cell repertoires in COVID-19. Study in general: Samples representing acute and convalescent COVID-19 were sourced from the United States, Italy and Spain. Nucleic acid was either cDNA or gDNA, and it came from T cells, B-cell-depleted T cells, or PBMCs.

The length of the CDR3 is 13 residues. Trimming took 8 bases from V and 3 from J; bases not matched to a gene: 3. The germline V gene has CDR1 LGHDT and CDR2 YNNKEL (reference sequence). Specimen: peripheral blood. The sequence came from a woman aged 55-69 years with COVID-19, enrolled during active disease. V and J are TRBV3-1 (or the pseudogene TRBV3-2) and TRBJ1-4, with 7 positions matching TRBD1. CDR3 region: CASLGTANEKLFF. The CDR3, as DNA: TGTGCCAGCCTCGGGACAGCTAATGAAAAACTGTTTTTT.